This T cell receptor (beta chain) derives from a study of PD-1 blockade in classical Hodgkin lymphoma. About the research overall: Nivolumab was given intravenously to patients at 3 mg/kg every 2 weeks.

With respect to this clone: The antigen is undetermined.

Study-wide points: Exclusion was the outcome for patients who began nivolumab under 1 year after ASCT. At C4D1, TCR diversity had climbed significantly for CD4+ cells, though not for CD8+ cells. The study found complete responders had baseline diversity similar to newly diagnosed patients.

Profiling relied on immunoSEQ multiplex PCR, and the TCRdb table lists in-frame clones only, not all of them. There are about 14,000 clones in the sample; just under 80% occur only once, and about 25% lies in the top ten. All trial patients relapsed after autologous stem cell transplantation. The CDR3 is made up of 15 amino acids. Germline V gene data show CDR1 as SGHRS and CDR2 as YFSETQ. J was trimmed by 4 bases and V by 2 bases; bases with no gene match: 6. This rearrangement joins TRBV5-1 to TRBJ1-1, with 9 bases aligning to TRBD1. The receptor's source is a human donor with classical Hodgkin lymphoma. Sequencing used peripheral blood mononuclear cells (PBMCs), obtained before the second cycle of nivolumab. The CDR3 loop is CASSLSWGQGTEAFF. CDR3 bases: TGCGCCAGCAGCTTATCGTGGGGACAGGGCACTGAAGCTTTCTTT.